This is a list of T cell receptor beta chains from one sample in a study of OX40 agonist ivuxolimab in advanced cancers. The data were produced by immunoSEQ multiplex PCR, yet TCRdb's version contains in-frame clones alone and is incomplete. Of around 72,000 clones listed, almost 90% were seen once; the top ten hold 2.5% to 3.5%. The source material was CD4+ or CD8+ T cells sorted from blood, sampled in a trial of the OX40 agonist ivuxolimab. The receptors here all came from an adult with an advanced solid tumor such as melanoma, head and neck, liver or kidney cancer. The CDR3 runs from the conserved cysteine through the conserved F or W. Fields, in order: V gene, CDR3 length, clone size, J gene, D gene, CDR3 DNA, CDR3 protein. The D gene is left open where the match is weak. The size entry is marked missing in some rows and otherwise reads once, few, many or a size class.

V gene: TRBV11-2
CDR3 length: 14
clone size: .
J gene: TRBJ1-3
D gene: .
CDR3 DNA: TGTGCCAGCAGCTTTGTGGGCTCTGGAAACACCATATATTTT
CDR3 protein: CASSFVGSGNTIYF

V gene: TRBV28
CDR3 length: 13
clone size: .
J gene: TRBJ2-7
D gene: .
CDR3 DNA: TGTGCCAGCAGTGAAGGCAGAGGACGCGAGCAGTACTTC
CDR3 protein: CASSEGRGREQYF

V gene: TRBV18
CDR3 length: 13
clone size: .
J gene: TRBJ2-7
D gene: TRBD2
CDR3 DNA: TGTGCCAGCTCACCTGGGACTAGTAGCGAGCAGTACTTC
CDR3 protein: CASSPGTSSEQYF

V gene: TRBV19
CDR3 length: 17
clone size: .
J gene: TRBJ1-6
D gene: .
CDR3 DNA: TGTGCCAGTAGTATAGATATCGACCCGGGCGGAGGGTCACCCCTCCACTTT
CDR3 protein: CASSIDIDPGGGSPLHF

V gene: TRBV19
CDR3 length: 14
clone size: .
J gene: TRBJ1-1
D gene: .
CDR3 DNA: TGTGCCAGTAGTATTGCTCGGAGAAACACTGAAGCTTTCTTT
CDR3 protein: CASSIARRNTEAFF

V gene: TRBV10-1
CDR3 length: 11
clone size: few
J gene: TRBJ1-2
D gene: TRBD1
CDR3 DNA: TGCGCCAGAGGACAGGTGCGGGGCTACACCTTC
CDR3 protein: CARGQVRGYTF

V gene: TRBV18
CDR3 length: 13
clone size: once
J gene: TRBJ2-1
D gene: .
CDR3 DNA: TGTGCCAGCTCCCCGGGCCTAGGCAATGAGCAGTTCTTC
CDR3 protein: CASSPGLGNEQFF

V gene: TRBV4-1
CDR3 length: 15
clone size: .
J gene: TRBJ2-3
D gene: TRBD2
CDR3 DNA: TGCGCCAGCAGCCAAGTTGGACTAGGGGCAGATACGCAGTATTTT
CDR3 protein: CASSQVGLGADTQYF

V gene: TRBV27
CDR3 length: 15
clone size: .
J gene: TRBJ2-7
D gene: TRBD1
CDR3 DNA: TGTGCCAGCAGTTCATCCGGGACAGATTCCTACGAGCAGTACTTC
CDR3 protein: CASSSSGTDSYEQYF

V gene: TRBV4-2
CDR3 length: 15
clone size: once
J gene: TRBJ1-4
D gene: .
CDR3 DNA: TGTGCCAGCAGCCAAGGCCCGGGACTAGACCGAAAACTGTTTTTT
CDR3 protein: CASSQGPGLDRKLFF

V gene: TRBV7-3
CDR3 length: 13
clone size: .
J gene: TRBJ2-7
D gene: TRBD1
CDR3 DNA: TGTGCCAGCAGCGCGGACAGGGGCTACGAGCAGTACTTC
CDR3 protein: CASSADRGYEQYF

V gene: TRBV5-1
CDR3 length: 17
clone size: .
J gene: TRBJ1-6
D gene: TRBD1
CDR3 DNA: TGCGCCAGCAGCGCCGGACAGGGGATCCCCTATAATTCACCCCTCCACTTT
CDR3 protein: CASSAGQGIPYNSPLHF

V gene: TRBV27
CDR3 length: 14
clone size: .
J gene: TRBJ1-5
D gene: .
CDR3 DNA: TGTGCCAGCAGTTTCGGAGGGAGGGATCAGCCCCAGCATTTT
CDR3 protein: CASSFGGRDQPQHF

V gene: TRBV14
CDR3 length: 15
clone size: .
J gene: TRBJ2-1
D gene: .
CDR3 DNA: TGTGCCAGCAGCCGCCCAGGCGCGAGGGCTCATGAGCAGTTCTTC
CDR3 protein: CASSRPGARAHEQFF

V gene: TRBV11-3
CDR3 length: 13
clone size: .
J gene: TRBJ2-7
D gene: TRBD1
CDR3 DNA: TGTGCCAGCAGCCCAGGGGGCGGCGGCGAGCAGTACTTC
CDR3 protein: CASSPGGGGEQYF

V gene: TRBV6-1
CDR3 length: 15
clone size: .
J gene: TRBJ1-1
D gene: .
CDR3 DNA: TGTGCCAGCAGACCAGGCCCGCAGGGGAACACTGAAGCTTTCTTT
CDR3 protein: CASRPGPQGNTEAFF

V gene: TRBV5-6
CDR3 length: 14
clone size: .
J gene: TRBJ2-1
D gene: TRBD1
CDR3 DNA: TGTGCCAGCAGCTCCACAAGGGGACAGGGAACAAAGTTCTTC
CDR3 protein: CASSSTRGQGTKFF

V gene: TRBV6-6
CDR3 length: 16
clone size: .
J gene: TRBJ1-1
D gene: TRBD1
CDR3 DNA: TGTGCCAGCAGAGCTGATACTGGACAGGGGAACACTGAAGCTTTCTTT
CDR3 protein: CASRADTGQGNTEAFF

V gene: TRBV7-8
CDR3 length: 13
clone size: .
J gene: TRBJ1-1
D gene: TRBD1
CDR3 DNA: TGTGCCAGCAGACGGGACAGGGGCACTGAAGCTTTCTTT
CDR3 protein: CASRRDRGTEAFF

V gene: TRBV28
CDR3 length: 15
clone size: .
J gene: TRBJ2-2
D gene: TRBD1
CDR3 DNA: TGTGCCAGCAGTCCACCGGGACAGGGGCCCGGGGAGCTGTTTTTT
CDR3 protein: CASSPPGQGPGELFF

V gene: TRBV7-8
CDR3 length: 14
clone size: .
J gene: TRBJ1-3
D gene: .
CDR3 DNA: TGTGCCAGCAGCGCCGGGACACCGGGAAACACCATATATTTT
CDR3 protein: CASSAGTPGNTIYF

V gene: TRBV7-8
CDR3 length: 14
clone size: .
J gene: TRBJ2-3
D gene: TRBD2
CDR3 DNA: TGTGCCAGCAGCTTAGCCGGGAGGACAGATACGCAGTATTTT
CDR3 protein: CASSLAGRTDTQYF

V gene: TRBV27
CDR3 length: 12
clone size: .
J gene: TRBJ2-2
D gene: .
CDR3 DNA: TGTGCCAGCAGTAGTACCATAGGGGAGCTGTTTTTT
CDR3 protein: CASSSTIGELFF

V gene: TRBV2
CDR3 length: 17
clone size: .
J gene: TRBJ2-2
D gene: TRBD2
CDR3 DNA: TGTGCCAGCCGGGAGGCTAGCGGGGGGGCGAACACCGGGGAGCTGTTTTTT
CDR3 protein: CASREASGGANTGELFF

V gene: TRBV10-3
CDR3 length: 14
clone size: .
J gene: TRBJ1-2
D gene: .
CDR3 DNA: TGTGCCATCAGTGAGTCTATCTTTGGAGGGGGCTACACCTTC
CDR3 protein: CAISESIFGGGYTF

V gene: TRBV2
CDR3 length: 16
clone size: .
J gene: TRBJ1-5
D gene: .
CDR3 DNA: TGTGCCAGCAGTGACGGGTTAGGGATGTGGAATCAGCCCCAGCATTTT
CDR3 protein: CASSDGLGMWNQPQHF

V gene: TRBV18
CDR3 length: 17
clone size: .
J gene: TRBJ2-1
D gene: TRBD1
CDR3 DNA: TGTGCCAGCTCCCCTGCGGGACAGGGTTCCTCCTACAATGAGCAGTTCTTC
CDR3 protein: CASSPAGQGSSYNEQFF

V gene: TRBV9
CDR3 length: 16
clone size: .
J gene: TRBJ1-3
D gene: TRBD1
CDR3 DNA: TGTGCCAGCAGCCAGGGGGGGCGGAGGAATGGAAACACCATATATTTT
CDR3 protein: CASSQGGRRNGNTIYF

V gene: TRBV11-3
CDR3 length: 16
clone size: .
J gene: TRBJ2-7
D gene: TRBD1
CDR3 DNA: TGTGCCAGCAGCTTAGCCCCCGGACAGGGGGCCTACGAGCAGTACTTC
CDR3 protein: CASSLAPGQGAYEQYF

V gene: TRBV5-8
CDR3 length: 15
clone size: .
J gene: TRBJ2-1
D gene: .
CDR3 DNA: TGTGCCAGCAGCGCCCCTAGCGCTTCCTACAATGAGCAGTTCTTC
CDR3 protein: CASSAPSASYNEQFF

V gene: TRBV4-2
CDR3 length: 16
clone size: .
J gene: TRBJ2-1
D gene: .
CDR3 DNA: TGTGCCAGCAGCCAAGATCTCGGCGGGGCATACAATGAGCAGTTCTTC
CDR3 protein: CASSQDLGGAYNEQFF

V gene: TRBV2
CDR3 length: 12
clone size: .
J gene: TRBJ1-2
D gene: .
CDR3 DNA: TGTGCCAGCAGTGGGATGGACGGCGGCTACACCTTC
CDR3 protein: CASSGMDGGYTF

V gene: TRBV29-1
CDR3 length: 15
clone size: .
J gene: TRBJ2-1
D gene: .
CDR3 DNA: TGCAGCGCCCCGGGCGGGCAGCCGCCCTACAATGAGCAGTTCTTC
CDR3 protein: CSAPGGQPPYNEQFF

V gene: TRBV11-2
CDR3 length: 14
clone size: .
J gene: TRBJ2-5
D gene: .
CDR3 DNA: TGTGCCAGCAGCTTCGGGGGGCGCGGAGAGACCCAGTACTTC
CDR3 protein: CASSFGGRGETQYF

V gene: TRBV4-2
CDR3 length: 15
clone size: .
J gene: TRBJ1-5
D gene: TRBD1
CDR3 DNA: TGTGCCAGCAGCCACGTCTCAGGGGGCGATCAGCCCCAGCATTTT
CDR3 protein: CASSHVSGGDQPQHF

V gene: TRBV5-1
CDR3 length: 13
clone size: once
J gene: TRBJ2-1
D gene: .
CDR3 DNA: TGCGCCAGCAGCCCTGAGGGGCGCAATGAGCAGTTCTTC
CDR3 protein: CASSPEGRNEQFF

V gene: TRBV7-6
CDR3 length: 15
clone size: .
J gene: TRBJ2-2
D gene: TRBD1
CDR3 DNA: TGTGCCAGCAGGGGGACAGGGGGAGAAACCGGGGAGCTGTTTTTT
CDR3 protein: CASRGTGGETGELFF

V gene: TRBV29-1
CDR3 length: 16
clone size: .
J gene: TRBJ1-1
D gene: TRBD1
CDR3 DNA: TGCAGCGTGGGGGGCGTGGAGGGGGCCATGAACACTGAAGCTTTCTTT
CDR3 protein: CSVGGVEGAMNTEAFF

V gene: TRBV7-8
CDR3 length: 15
clone size: .
J gene: TRBJ2-3
D gene: .
CDR3 DNA: TGTGCCAGCAGCATGGGCAGGGGTTTAGCAGATACGCAGTATTTT
CDR3 protein: CASSMGRGLADTQYF

V gene: TRBV6-1
CDR3 length: 14
clone size: .
J gene: TRBJ1-3
D gene: .
CDR3 DNA: TGTGCCAGCGGACTGACAGGTACAGGAAACACCATATATTTT
CDR3 protein: CASGLTGTGNTIYF

V gene: TRBV28
CDR3 length: 15
clone size: few
J gene: TRBJ1-5
D gene: TRBD1
CDR3 DNA: TGTGCCAGCAGCCCCGGACAGGGGAACAATCAGCCCCAGCATTTT
CDR3 protein: CASSPGQGNNQPQHF

V gene: TRBV11-2
CDR3 length: 14
clone size: .
J gene: TRBJ1-5
D gene: .
CDR3 DNA: TGTGCCAGCAGCTCCTTAACGGGCAATCAGCCCCAGCATTTT
CDR3 protein: CASSSLTGNQPQHF

V gene: TRBV5-4
CDR3 length: 16
clone size: .
J gene: TRBJ2-1
D gene: TRBD1
CDR3 DNA: TGTGCCAGCAGTTTCGGGACAGGGGATTCTTACAATGAGCAGTTCTTC
CDR3 protein: CASSFGTGDSYNEQFF